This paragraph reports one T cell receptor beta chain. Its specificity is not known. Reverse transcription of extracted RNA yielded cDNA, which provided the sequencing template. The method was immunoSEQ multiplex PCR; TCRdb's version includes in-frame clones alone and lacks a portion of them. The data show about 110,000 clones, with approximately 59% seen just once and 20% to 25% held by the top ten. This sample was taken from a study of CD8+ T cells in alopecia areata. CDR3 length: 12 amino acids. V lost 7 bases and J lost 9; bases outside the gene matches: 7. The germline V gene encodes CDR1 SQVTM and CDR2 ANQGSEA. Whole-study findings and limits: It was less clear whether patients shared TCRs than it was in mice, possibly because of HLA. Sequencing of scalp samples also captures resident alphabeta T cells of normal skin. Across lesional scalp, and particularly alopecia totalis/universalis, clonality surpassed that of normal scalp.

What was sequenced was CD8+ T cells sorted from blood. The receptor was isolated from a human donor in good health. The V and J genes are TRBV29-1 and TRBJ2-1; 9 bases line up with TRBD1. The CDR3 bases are TGCAGCGGCACAGGGGGCATCGGTGAGCAGTTCTTC. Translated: CSGTGGIGEQFF.